A single sample gave rise to the 5 T cell receptor beta chains below, sequenced in a study of blood T cell repertoires in COVID-19. Profiled with immunoSEQ multiplex PCR; TCRdb holds only in-frame clones, not every one. Among 45,000 to 65,000 clones listed, approximately 86% were seen once. Input material: peripheral blood. These receptors were obtained from a man between 40 and 49 years old with acute or convalescent COVID-19.

The V call is TRBV7-2, the J call TRBJ1-5; a weak D match, TRBD1 (6 bases). This CDR3 comprises 13 residues. Trimming stripped 4 bases from V and 8 bases from J, with 12 bases between. The germline gives CDR1 SGHTA, CDR2 FQGNSA. For the CDR3, the DNA is TGTGCCAGCAGCTGGGACACGGGGAAGCCCCAGCATTTT. It is translated as CASSWDTGKPQHF.

The V and J genes are TRBV3-1 (or the pseudogene TRBV3-2) and TRBJ1-1; maybe TRBD1 (5 bases). This CDR3 has 14 residues. The germline CDR1 and CDR2 sequences are LGHDT and YNNKEL (reference sequence). The V and J ends lost 4 bases and 5 bases respectively, with 14 bases between them. CDR3 nucleotide sequence: TGTGCCAGCAGCCCGCGGGGGGAGAGGACTGAAGCTTTCTTT. Its translation is CASSPRGERTEAFF.

This clone was seen only a few times. The CDR3 coding sequence is TGTGCCAGCAGCTGGCGACGGAGGAATTCACCCCTCCACTTT. Translating gives CASSWRRRNSPLHF. V usage is TRBV3-1 (or the pseudogene TRBV3-2) and J usage is TRBJ1-6; D gene ambiguous. The germline V gene encodes CDR1 LGHDT and CDR2 YNNKEL (reference sequence). The CDR3 is 14 amino acids. V dropped 5 bases and J dropped 7 bases, with 12 bases sitting between them.

This chain links TRBV5-1 with TRBJ1-1, with TRBD1 matching over 7 bases. With 7 bases clipped from V and 1 base from J, the junction kept 7 bases outside the gene matches. In germline, CDR1 is SGHRS, CDR2 YFSETQ. The CDR3 consists of 14 residues. CDR3 coding DNA: TGCGCCAGCGGCGCAGGGGGAAGGAACACTGAAGCTTTCTTT. It codes for CASGAGGRNTEAFF.

This clone was picked up one time. The chain combines TRBV5-1 with TRBJ2-1; 10 nucleotides align to TRBD2. The ends lost 4 bases at V and 8 bases at J; junction bases unmatched: 6. The CDR3 spans 14 residues. The germline gives CDR1 SGHRS, CDR2 YFSETQ. The CDR3 DNA sequence: TGCGCCAGCAGCGCCGGGACTAGCGTCTATGAGCAGTTCTTC. Residues: CASSAGTSVYEQFF.